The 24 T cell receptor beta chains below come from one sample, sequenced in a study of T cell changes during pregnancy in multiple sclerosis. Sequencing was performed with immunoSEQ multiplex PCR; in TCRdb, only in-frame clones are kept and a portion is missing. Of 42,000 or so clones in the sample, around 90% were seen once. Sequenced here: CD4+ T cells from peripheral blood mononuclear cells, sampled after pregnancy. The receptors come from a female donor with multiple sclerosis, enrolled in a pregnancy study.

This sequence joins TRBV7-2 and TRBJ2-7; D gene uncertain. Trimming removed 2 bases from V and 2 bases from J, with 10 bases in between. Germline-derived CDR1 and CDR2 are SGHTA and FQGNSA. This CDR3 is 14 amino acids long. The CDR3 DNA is TGTGCCAGCAGCTTAAAGTCAGAAGCCTACGAGCAGTACTTC. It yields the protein CASSLKSEAYEQYF.

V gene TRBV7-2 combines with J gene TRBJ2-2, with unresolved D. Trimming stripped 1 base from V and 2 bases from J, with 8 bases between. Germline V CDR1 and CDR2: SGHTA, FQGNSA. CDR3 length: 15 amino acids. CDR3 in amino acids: CASSLVVRNTGELFF. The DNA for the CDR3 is TGTGCCAGCAGCTTAGTCGTCAGAAACACCGGGGAGCTGTTTTTT. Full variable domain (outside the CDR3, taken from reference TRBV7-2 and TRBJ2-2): GAGVSQSPSNKVTEKGKDVELRCDPISGHTALYWYRQSLGQGLEFLIYFQGNSAPDKSGLPSDRFSAERTGGSVSTLTIQRTQQEDSAVYLCASSLVVRNTGELFFGEGSRLTVL.

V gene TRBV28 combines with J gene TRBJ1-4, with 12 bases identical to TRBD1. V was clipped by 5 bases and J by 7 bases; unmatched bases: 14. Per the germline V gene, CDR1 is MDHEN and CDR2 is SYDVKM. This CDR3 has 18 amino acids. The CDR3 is CASSPRPGQGARGEKLFF. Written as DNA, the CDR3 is TGTGCCAGCAGTCCCAGACCGGGACAGGGGGCGCGAGGTGAAAAACTGTTTTTT.

This chain's CDR3 is CAIRDSGAEAFF. In DNA, the CDR3 is TGTGCCATCAGGGACTCAGGGGCTGAAGCTTTCTTT. The chain employs TRBV10-3 and TRBJ1-1; tentatively, D is TRBD1 (6 bases). Germline-derived CDR1 and CDR2 are ENHRY and SYGVKD. The CDR3 is made up of 12 amino acids. V gave up 6 bases and J gave up 6 bases, with 11 bases separating them.

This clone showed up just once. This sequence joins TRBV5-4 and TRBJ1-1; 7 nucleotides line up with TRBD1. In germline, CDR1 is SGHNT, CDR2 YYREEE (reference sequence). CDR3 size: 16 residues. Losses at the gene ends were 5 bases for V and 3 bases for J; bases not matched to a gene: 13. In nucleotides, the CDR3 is TGTGCCAGCAGTTTCGCGGAGGGGGCTCCGGACACTGAAGCTTTCTTT. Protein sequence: CASSFAEGAPDTEAFF.

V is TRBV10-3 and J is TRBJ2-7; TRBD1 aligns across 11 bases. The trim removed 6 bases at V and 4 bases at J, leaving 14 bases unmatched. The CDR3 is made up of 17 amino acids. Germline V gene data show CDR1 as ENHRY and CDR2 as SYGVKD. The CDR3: CAISLSGTGGGLYEQYF. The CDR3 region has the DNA TGTGCCATCAGCTTGAGCGGGACAGGGGGAGGTTTATACGAGCAGTACTTC.

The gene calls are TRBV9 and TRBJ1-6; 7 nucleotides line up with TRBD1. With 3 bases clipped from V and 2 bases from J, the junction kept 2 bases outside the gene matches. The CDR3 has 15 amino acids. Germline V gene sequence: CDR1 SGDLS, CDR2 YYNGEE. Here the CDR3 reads CASSAQGAYNSPLHF. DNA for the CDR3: TGTGCCAGCAGCGCTCAGGGGGCCTATAATTCACCCCTCCACTTT.

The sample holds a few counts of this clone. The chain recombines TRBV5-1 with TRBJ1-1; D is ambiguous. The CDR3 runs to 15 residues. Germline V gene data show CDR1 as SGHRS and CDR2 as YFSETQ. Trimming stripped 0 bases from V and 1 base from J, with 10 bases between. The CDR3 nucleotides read TGCGCCAGCAGCTTGGGGGGAGCAGGGAACACTGAAGCTTTCTTT. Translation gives CASSLGGAGNTEAFF.

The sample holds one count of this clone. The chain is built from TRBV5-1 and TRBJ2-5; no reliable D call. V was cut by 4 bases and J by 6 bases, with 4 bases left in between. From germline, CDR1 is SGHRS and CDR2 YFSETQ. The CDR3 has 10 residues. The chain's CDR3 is CASSGQTQYF. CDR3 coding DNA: TGCGCCAGCAGCGGGCAGACCCAGTACTTC.

In DNA, the CDR3 is TGTGCCTGGAGGCCAGGGGGAGGAAACACCATATATTTT. This gives the protein CAWRPGGGNTIYF. The chain has TRBV30 and TRBJ1-3, with 7 nucleotides matching TRBD1. V shed 3 bases, J shed 4 bases, and the junction held 3 bases outside the gene matches. Germline CDR1 and CDR2: GTSNPN and SVGIG (reference sequence). There are 13 residues in the CDR3.

CDR3 sequence (DNA): TGTGCCAGCAGCCAATCGTACGCGGGGGGCTTGGAGACCCAGTACTTC. Translation gives CASSQSYAGGLETQYF. This chain links TRBV14 with TRBJ2-5, with TRBD2 matching over 8 bases. V shed 2 bases and J 5 bases; nucleotides not matched to a gene: 10. The CDR3 is 16 amino acids. CDR1 is SGHDN, CDR2 FVKESK, per germline.

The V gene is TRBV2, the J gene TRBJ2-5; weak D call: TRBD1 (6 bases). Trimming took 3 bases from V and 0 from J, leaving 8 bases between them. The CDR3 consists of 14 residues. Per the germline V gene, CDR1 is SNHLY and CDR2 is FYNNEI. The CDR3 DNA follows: TGTGCCAGCAGTGAGGACAGCTACCAAGAGACCCAGTACTTC. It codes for CASSEDSYQETQYF.

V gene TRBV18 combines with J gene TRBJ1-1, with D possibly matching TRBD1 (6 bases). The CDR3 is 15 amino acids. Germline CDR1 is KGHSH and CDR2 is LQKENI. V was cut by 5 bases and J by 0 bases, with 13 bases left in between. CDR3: CASSEVTGLNTEAFF. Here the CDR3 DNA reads TGTGCCAGCTCAGAAGTTACAGGGTTGAACACTGAAGCTTTCTTT.

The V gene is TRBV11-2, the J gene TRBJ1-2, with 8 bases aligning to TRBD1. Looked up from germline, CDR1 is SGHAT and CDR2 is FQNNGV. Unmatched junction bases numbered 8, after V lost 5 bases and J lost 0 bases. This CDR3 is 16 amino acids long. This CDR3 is CASSPIRGPSNYGYTF. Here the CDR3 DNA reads TGTGCCAGCAGCCCAATCAGGGGGCCATCTAACTATGGCTACACCTTC.

CDR3 DNA sequence: TGCGCCAGCAGCCTCTACAGCGGACGCACAGATACGCAGTATTTT. Translated, it gives CASSLYSGRTDTQYF. The chain has TRBV5-1 and TRBJ2-3; tentatively, D is TRBD2 (5 bases). Germline V gene sequence: CDR1 SGHRS, CDR2 YFSETQ. V lost 4 bases, J lost 1 base, and 13 bases lay in between. The CDR3 is made up of 15 amino acids.

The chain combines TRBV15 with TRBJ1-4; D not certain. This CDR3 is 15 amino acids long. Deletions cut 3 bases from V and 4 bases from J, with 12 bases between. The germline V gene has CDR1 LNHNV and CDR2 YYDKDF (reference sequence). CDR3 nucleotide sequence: TGTGCCACCAGCAGGGCCCCCAGACTTAATGAAAAACTGTTTTTT. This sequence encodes CATSRAPRLNEKLFF.

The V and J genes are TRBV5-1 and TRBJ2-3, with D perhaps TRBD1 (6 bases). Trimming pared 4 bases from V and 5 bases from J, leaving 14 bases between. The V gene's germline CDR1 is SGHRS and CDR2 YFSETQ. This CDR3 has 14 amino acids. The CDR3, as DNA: TGCGCCAGCAGCCTCGGACAGCCCGAAGATACGCAGTATTTT. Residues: CASSLGQPEDTQYF.

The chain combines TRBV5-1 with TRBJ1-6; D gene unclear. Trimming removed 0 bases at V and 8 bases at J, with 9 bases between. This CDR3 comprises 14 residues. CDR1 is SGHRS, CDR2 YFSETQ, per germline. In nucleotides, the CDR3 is TGCGCCAGCAGCTTGGCCCCCAGTGATTCACCCCTCCACTTT. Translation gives CASSLAPSDSPLHF. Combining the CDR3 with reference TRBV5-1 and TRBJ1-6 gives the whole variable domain KAGVTQTPRYLIKTRGQQVTLSCSPISGHRSVSWYQQTPGQGLQFLFEYFSETQRNKGNFPGRFSGRQFSNSRSEMNVSTLELGDSALYLCASSLAPSDSPLHFGNGTRLTVT.

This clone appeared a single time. The CDR3 bases are TGTGCCAGCAGCTTGGCCGTGGGGGGTTACAATGAGCAGTTCTTC. Protein: CASSLAVGGYNEQFF. The rearrangement links TRBV5-4 to TRBJ2-1, with D perhaps matching TRBD2 (6 bases). Deletions cut 0 bases from V and 4 bases from J, with 11 bases between. Germline lookup yields CDR1 SGHNT and CDR2 YYREEE (reference sequence). The CDR3 covers 15 residues.

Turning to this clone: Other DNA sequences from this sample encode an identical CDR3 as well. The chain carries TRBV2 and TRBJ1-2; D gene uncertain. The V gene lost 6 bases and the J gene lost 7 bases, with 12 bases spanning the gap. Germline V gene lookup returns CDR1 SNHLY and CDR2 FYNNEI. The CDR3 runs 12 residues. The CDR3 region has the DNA TGTGCCAGCAGCCCACTGTTAAGTGGCTACACCTTC. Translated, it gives CASSPLLSGYTF. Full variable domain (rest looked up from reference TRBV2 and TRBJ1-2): EPEVTQTPSHQVTQMGQEVILRCVPISNHLYFYWYRQILGQKVEFLVSFYNNEISEKSEIFDDQFSVERPDGSNFTLKIRSTKLEDSAMYFCASSPLLSGYTFGSGTRLTVV.

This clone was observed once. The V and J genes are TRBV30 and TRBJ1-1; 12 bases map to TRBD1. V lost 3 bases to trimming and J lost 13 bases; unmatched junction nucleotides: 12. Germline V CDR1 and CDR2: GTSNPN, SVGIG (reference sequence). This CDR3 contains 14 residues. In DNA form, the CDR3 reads TGTGCCTGGAGCCTGGCTGGGACAGGGGGCAGTAGTTTCTTT. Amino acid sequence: CAWSLAGTGGSSFF.

The CDR3 sequence: CASSSTADYQPQHF. The DNA for the CDR3 is TGTGCCAGCAGCTCGACAGCAGATTATCAGCCCCAGCATTTT. V is TRBV5-6 and J is TRBJ1-5; D perhaps matches TRBD1 (5 bases). The CDR3 has 14 amino acids. Trimming stripped 3 bases from V and 5 bases from J, with 12 bases between. Germline values: CDR1 SGHDT, CDR2 YYEEEE.

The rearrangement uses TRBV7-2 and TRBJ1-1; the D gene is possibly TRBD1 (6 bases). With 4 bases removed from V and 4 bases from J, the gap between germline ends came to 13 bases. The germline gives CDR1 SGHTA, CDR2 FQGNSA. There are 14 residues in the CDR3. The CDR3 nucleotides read TGTGCCAGCAGCTCGACAGGTTGGGGCACTGAAGCTTTCTTT. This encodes CASSSTGWGTEAFF.

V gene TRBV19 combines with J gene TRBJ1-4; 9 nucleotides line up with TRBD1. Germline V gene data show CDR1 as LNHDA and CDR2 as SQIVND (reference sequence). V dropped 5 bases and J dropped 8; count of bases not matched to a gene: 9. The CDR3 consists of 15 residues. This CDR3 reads CASSQRQGVGEKLFF. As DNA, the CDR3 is TGTGCCAGTAGTCAAAGACAGGGGGTAGGCGAAAAACTGTTTTTT.